A single sample gave rise to the 27 T cell receptor beta chains below, sequenced in a study of regulatory T cells in long-lasting Graves disease. CDR3-region Arm-PCR and iRepertoire HTBI primers produced the TCR beta libraries. TCRdb called the multiplex PCR reads again in MiXCR, with one record for every CDR3 protein. The data show under 500,000 distinct CDR3 sequences, with around 20% seen just once and less than 25% held by the top ten. Time point meaning: persistent/refractory GD, antithyroid drugs over 5 years with positive TRAb. The TCR library was made from RNA that had been extracted from PBMCs in TRIzol. Sequences were derived from peripheral blood mononuclear cells (PBMCs), sampled when the disease was refractory, from a patient treated with antithyroid drugs. The receptors come from a female donor with Graves disease.

Ten or more counts support this clonotype. This chain connects TRBV7-3 to TRBJ1-1; TRBD1 agrees at 10 bases. V shed 5 bases and J 2 bases; nucleotides not matched to a gene: 5. The CDR3 extends over 15 amino acids. The germline V gene encodes CDR1 SGHTA and CDR2 FQGTGA. The CDR3 DNA reads TGTGCCAGCAGCGCCGGGACAGGGGTAAACACTGAAGCTTTCTTT. This sequence encodes CASSAGTGVNTEAFF.

This chain joins TRBV9 and TRBJ1-2; D perhaps matches TRBD1 (5 bases). V was pared by 2 bases and J by 4 bases, with 15 bases between. The germline V gene has CDR1 SGDLS and CDR2 YYNGEE. The CDR3 totals 15 residues. CDR3 bases: TGTGCCAGCAGCGTGGGGGGGGGACTAAGCTATGGCTACACCTTC. Amino acids: CASSVGGGLSYGYTF.

Ten or more counts support this clonotype. The J gene is TRBJ2-5, the V gene TRBV15; 7 nucleotides line up with TRBD2. There are 15 residues in the CDR3. Germline values: CDR1 LNHNV, CDR2 YYDKDF (reference sequence). Unmatched junction bases numbered 5, after V lost 0 bases and J lost 4 bases. The CDR3 DNA follows: TGTGCCACCAGCAGAGATTTGATAGCGGGAGAGACCCAGTACTTC. Its translation is CATSRDLIAGETQYF.

In its sample, this clonotype was seen many times. V is TRBV28 and J is TRBJ2-1, with a possible D match to TRBD1 (6 bases). V shed 2 bases and J shed 7 bases, with 12 bases lying between them. This CDR3 spans 14 amino acids. In germline, CDR1 is MDHEN, CDR2 SYDVKM. CDR3 sequence reads: CASSLPGDVNEQFF. The CDR3, as DNA: TGTGCCAGCAGTTTACCAGGGGACGTAAATGAGCAGTTCTTC.

This clonotype was counted only a few times. This chain joins TRBV7-9 and TRBJ2-7; D might be TRBD1 or TRBD2, each matching 5 bases. The CDR3 is made up of 13 amino acids. V shed 5 bases and J shed 3 bases, with 11 bases lying between them. Germline-derived CDR1 and CDR2 are SEHNR and FQNEAQ (reference sequence). The CDR3 nucleotides are TGTGCCAGCAGCGGACTGGGGGACTACGAGCAGTACTTC. Its protein product is CASSGLGDYEQYF.

The chain links TRBV30 to TRBJ1-6; D is unclear. CDR3 length: 15 residues. CDR1 and CDR2 from the germline V gene are GTSNPN and SVGIG (reference sequence). V was trimmed by 2 bases and J by 4 bases, leaving 12 bases between them. The CDR3 nucleotides are TGTGCCTGGAGTTCTGGCAACCCTTATAATTCACCCCTCCACTTT. It encodes CAWSSGNPYNSPLHF.

The rearrangement uses TRBV12-3 or TRBV12-4 and TRBJ2-2; 7 bases match TRBD2. The V gene end was trimmed by 5 bases and the J gene end by 7 bases; junction bases not matched to a gene: 10. This CDR3 contains 15 residues. The CDR3 sequence: CASSTGGVRIGELFF. The CDR3 region has the DNA TGTGCCAGCAGTACTGGGGGGGTTCGCATCGGGGAGCTGTTTTTT.

This clonotype was recorded many times. The chain has TRBV7-6 and TRBJ2-7; D perhaps matches TRBD2 (6 bases). CDR3 length equals 15 residues. Trimming pared 2 bases from V and 1 base from J, leaving 12 bases between. Germline V gene lookup returns CDR1 SGHVS and CDR2 FNYEAQ. The CDR3 here is CASSLTPSESYEQYF. CDR3 nucleotide sequence: TGTGCCAGCAGCTTAACGCCTAGCGAGTCCTACGAGCAGTACTTC.

The chain joins TRBV7-9 to TRBJ2-7, with TRBD1 matching over 8 bases. The germline CDR1 and CDR2 sequences are SEHNR and FQNEAQ (reference sequence). There are 14 residues in the CDR3. Trimming cost V 9 bases and J 2 bases; bases outside gene matches: 9. The CDR3 coding sequence is TGTGCCAGTCGTTCCAGGGGGCCAGCCTACGAGCAGTACTTC. The encoded protein is CASRSRGPAYEQYF.

This clonotype was observed at least ten times. The gene calls are TRBV2 and TRBJ2-7, with unresolved D. CDR3 length: 14 amino acids. V was trimmed by 4 bases and J by 7 bases, leaving 17 bases between them. Germline V gene sequence: CDR1 SNHLY, CDR2 FYNNEI. Here the CDR3 reads CASSALGLGGEQYF. The CDR3 DNA reads TGTGCCAGCAGTGCCCTCGGGCTCGGTGGAGAGCAGTACTTC.

This clonotype came up many times. J is TRBJ2-7 and V is TRBV7-2; tentatively, D is TRBD2 (6 bases). The V end lost 5 bases, the J end lost 2 bases, and 16 bases lay between the germline ends. CDR3 length equals 15 residues. From germline, CDR1 is SGHTA and CDR2 FQGNSA. This CDR3 is CASSPTGSGPYEQYF. The DNA for the CDR3 is TGTGCCAGCAGCCCTACAGGCAGCGGGCCCTACGAGCAGTACTTC.

This clonotype appeared a few times. V gene TRBV20-1 combines with J gene TRBJ2-6; D gene unclear. This CDR3 comprises 14 residues. Germline values: CDR1 DFQATT, CDR2 SNEGSKA (reference sequence). V lost 3 bases and J lost 0, with 6 bases in between. For the CDR3, the DNA is TGCAGTGCTAGGGAAGGCTCTGGGGCCAACGTCCTGACTTTC. It yields the protein CSAREGSGANVLTF.

CDR3 sequence: CASSLPTSGRNEQYF. The CDR3 bases are TGTGCCAGCAGTTTGCCGACTAGCGGGAGGAACGAGCAGTACTTC. The chain links TRBV28 to TRBJ2-7, with 13 bases matching TRBD2. The CDR3 length is 15 residues. Germline loops: CDR1 MDHEN, CDR2 SYDVKM. With 3 bases clipped from V and 5 bases from J, the junction kept 4 bases outside the gene matches.

This clonotype came up many times. V gene TRBV27 combines with J gene TRBJ2-3, with 11 bases matching TRBD2. The junction had 8 bases not matched to a gene; V was cut back by 5 bases and J by 1 base. CDR1 is MNHEY and CDR2 is SMNVEV in the germline V gene (reference sequence). This CDR3 is 17 amino acids long. This CDR3 is CASSIQSLAGGTDTQYF. As DNA, the CDR3 is TGTGCCAGCAGTATTCAATCACTAGCGGGGGGCACAGATACGCAGTATTTT.

This clonotype was detected once. The chain employs TRBV5-1 and TRBJ1-1; no definite D call. CDR3 length: 14 amino acids. V lost 7 bases to trimming and J lost 0 bases, with 13 bases between them. Germline-derived CDR1 and CDR2 are SGHRS and YFSETQ. The CDR3 sequence: CASGSVSLNTEAFF. CDR3 bases: TGCGCCAGCGGCTCGGTCAGCTTGAACACTGAAGCTTTCTTT.

The chain uses TRBV6-5 and TRBJ1-3; the D gene is possibly TRBD1 (5 bases). Germline V gives CDR1 MNHEY, CDR2 SVGAGI. The CDR3 covers 15 residues. Trimming removed 0 bases from V and 0 bases from J, with 6 bases in between. CDR3 amino acids: CASSYSTASGNTIYF. In DNA, the CDR3 is TGTGCCAGCAGTTACTCGACAGCCTCTGGAAACACCATATATTTT.

In nucleotides, the CDR3 is TGTGCCAGCAGCTTGCGATCGGGGGAACGTGATGGCTACACCTTC. It translates to CASSLRSGERDGYTF. The V gene is TRBV7-9, the J gene TRBJ1-2; possibly TRBD1 for D (5 bases). Germline V lookup: CDR1 SEHNR, CDR2 FQNEAQ (reference sequence). This CDR3 contains 15 residues. V lost 3 bases and J lost 6, with 17 bases in between.

The CDR3 DNA reads as TGCAGTGCTAGAGATCCGCGGGAGTGGTCCTACGAGCAGTACTTC. It specifies CSARDPREWSYEQYF. The genes are TRBV20-1 and TRBJ2-7, with TRBD2 matching 7 bases. CDR3 size: 15 residues. The trim removed 0 bases at V and 1 base at J, leaving 6 bases unmatched. Germline assignment: CDR1 DFQATT and CDR2 SNEGSKA (reference sequence).

In regard to this clonotype: This sequence may be a read error, since a much larger clone differs from it by one base. The V call is TRBV12-3 or TRBV12-4, the J call TRBJ2-5, with a possible D match to TRBD2 (6 bases). Trimming cost V 3 bases and J 5 bases, with 16 bases left between them. The CDR3 has 15 residues. For the CDR3, the DNA is TGTGCCAGCAGTTTTTGGGCTGGCGGGATGGAGACCCAGTACTTC. Amino acids: CASSFWAGGMETQYF.

Many counts were recorded for this clonotype. V gene TRBV20-1 combines with J gene TRBJ1-1, with D hard to call. V dropped 6 bases and J dropped 7 bases, with 9 bases sitting between them. Looked up from germline, CDR1 is DFQATT and CDR2 is SNEGSKA (reference sequence). The CDR3 has 10 residues. CDR3 region: CSAAFIEAFF. The CDR3 DNA follows: TGCAGTGCCGCCTTCATTGAAGCTTTCTTT.

This clonotype was seen a handful of times. V and J are TRBV7-2 and TRBJ1-5, with D perhaps TRBD1 (6 bases). The CDR3 length is 15 residues. CDR1 and CDR2 from the germline V gene are SGHTA and FQGNSA. V was pared by 4 bases and J by 6 bases, with 16 bases between. CDR3 protein: CASSWMVGASQPQHF. The CDR3 DNA follows: TGTGCCAGCAGCTGGATGGTGGGGGCTAGTCAGCCCCAGCATTTT.

This clonotype was counted a few times. This sequence joins TRBV11-2 and TRBJ2-2, with a possible D match to TRBD2 (6 bases). The CDR3 covers 13 residues. Germline loops: CDR1 SGHAT, CDR2 FQNNGV. The V end lost 5 bases, the J end lost 6 bases, and 10 bases lay between the germline ends. The CDR3 sequence is CASSALASGELFF. DNA for the CDR3: TGTGCCAGCAGCGCCCTAGCGTCCGGGGAGCTGTTTTTT. The full variable domain, its missing parts supplied by reference TRBV11-2 and TRBJ2-2, is EAGVAQSPRYKIIEKRQSVAFWCNPISGHATLYWYQQILGQGPKLLIQFQNNGVVDDSQLPKDRFSAERLKGVDSTLKIQPAKLEDSAVYLCASSALASGELFFGEGSRLTVL.

This clonotype was seen repeatedly, ten times or more. The V and J genes are TRBV30 and TRBJ1-1; D may be TRBD1 (5 bases). The CDR3 has 13 residues. The germline gives CDR1 GTSNPN, CDR2 SVGIG (reference sequence). The V and J ends lost 1 base and 2 bases respectively, with 8 bases between them. The DNA for the CDR3 is TGTGCCTGGAGTGCAGACAGTAACACTGAAGCTTTCTTT. This translates into CAWSADSNTEAFF.

J is TRBJ2-7 and V is TRBV18; the D gene is possibly TRBD2 (6 bases). CDR3 length: 18 amino acids. The germline V gene encodes CDR1 KGHSH and CDR2 LQKENI. Trimming shortened V by 2 bases and J by 0 bases, and 20 bases separated the two germline ends. CDR3: CASSPSIGGQRSSYEQYF. In DNA, the CDR3 is TGTGCCAGCTCACCAAGCATTGGAGGGCAGCGATCCTCCTACGAGCAGTACTTC.

In this sample, this clonotype turned up many times. The rearrangement uses TRBV20-1 and TRBJ1-4, with D perhaps TRBD1 (5 bases). Germline V gene lookup returns CDR1 DFQATT and CDR2 SNEGSKA (reference sequence). CDR3 size: 15 residues. Between the trimmed V and J ends, which lost 6 bases and 0 bases, there was a span of 14 bases. This CDR3 is CSAGEGITTNEKLFF. The CDR3 nucleotides read TGCAGTGCGGGTGAGGGGATCACAACTAATGAAAAACTGTTTTTT.

This clonotype was counted ten times or more. This rearrangement joins TRBV28 to TRBJ2-2; D perhaps matches TRBD2 (6 bases). CDR1 MDHEN and CDR2 SYDVKM come from the germline V gene. Trimming stripped 4 bases from V and 0 bases from J, with 9 bases between. The CDR3 has 15 amino acids. CDR3 in DNA: TGTGCCAGCAGTTCGCGGGGCCCGAACACCGGGGAGCTGTTTTTT. Translation: CASSSRGPNTGELFF.

This clonotype was detected only a few times. The chain joins TRBV6-4 to TRBJ2-6; tentatively, D is TRBD2 (6 bases). The CDR3 extends over 17 amino acids. The V end lost 3 bases, the J end lost 0 bases, and 12 bases lay between the germline ends. Germline CDR1 MRHNA, CDR2 SNTAGT. The CDR3 DNA reads TGTGCCAGCAGTGATCAGGGACTCAGCTCTGGGGCCAACGTCCTGACTTTC. This gives the protein CASSDQGLSSGANVLTF.